The rows below give T cell receptor beta chains drawn from one sample of a study of blood T cell repertoires in COVID-19. TCRdb's table, derived via immunoSEQ multiplex PCR, lists solely in-frame clones and lacks some. This sample has over 250,000 clones, with 80% to 90% found just once. The specimen was PBMCs or T cells enriched from blood (not recorded which). The source is a woman aged 18-35 years who had recovered from COVID-19. Each CDR3 is given with its conserved first and last residue. D genes are given only for firm matches. Size is omitted from some rows. Given values are once, few, many or a class for expanded clones.

clone_size: NA; j_call: TRBJ1-1; v_call: TRBV6-6; d_call: NA; cdr3_nt: TGTGCCAGCAGTTACTCGGGGCTGGGTTACACTGAAGCTTTCTTT; cdr3_aa: CASSYSGLGYTEAFF
clone_size: once; j_call: TRBJ2-3; v_call: TRBV3-1/TRBV3-2; d_call: TRBD1; cdr3_nt: TGTGCCAGCAGCCAAGAAATTTATGGGACAGGCACAGATACGCAGTATTTT; cdr3_aa: CASSQEIYGTGTDTQYF
clone_size: NA; j_call: TRBJ2-7; v_call: TRBV11-2; d_call: TRBD2; cdr3_nt: TGTGCCAGCAGCTTAGGACTAGCGGGGCGTACCTACGAGCAGTACTTC; cdr3_aa: CASSLGLAGRTYEQYF
clone_size: NA; j_call: TRBJ2-7; v_call: TRBV27; d_call: NA; cdr3_nt: TGTGCCAGCAGTTTTTCCCTAGCTCGGAGCTCCTACGAGCAGTACTTC; cdr3_aa: CASSFSLARSSYEQYF
clone_size: NA; j_call: TRBJ1-1; v_call: TRBV10-3; d_call: TRBD1; cdr3_nt: TGTGCCATCAGTGGAATCAGGGGGCCGGACACTGAAGCTTTCTTT; cdr3_aa: CAISGIRGPDTEAFF
clone_size: NA; j_call: TRBJ1-1; v_call: TRBV19; d_call: TRBD1; cdr3_nt: TGTGCCAGTAGTATGAGGGGGCGCAGACCTGAAGCTTTCTTT; cdr3_aa: CASSMRGRRPEAFF
clone_size: NA; j_call: TRBJ1-6; v_call: TRBV2; d_call: TRBD1; cdr3_nt: TGTGCCAGCAGATATACAGGGGTTGCACCCCTCCACTTT; cdr3_aa: CASRYTGVAPLHF
clone_size: NA; j_call: TRBJ2-7; v_call: TRBV6-6; d_call: TRBD1; cdr3_nt: TGTGCCAGCAGTTACTTGCAGGGGGACTCCTACGAGCAGTACTTC; cdr3_aa: CASSYLQGDSYEQYF
clone_size: NA; j_call: TRBJ1-3; v_call: TRBV12-3/TRBV12-4; d_call: NA; cdr3_nt: TGTGCCAGCAGTCCCTTCTCTGGAAACACCATATATTTT; cdr3_aa: CASSPFSGNTIYF
clone_size: NA; j_call: TRBJ1-1; v_call: TRBV5-4; d_call: TRBD1; cdr3_nt: TGTGCCAGCAGCTTGAGGGACAGGGACGTCTATGAAGCTTTCTTT; cdr3_aa: CASSLRDRDVYEAFF